These T cell receptor beta chains were read from a single sample in a study of radiation and T cells in renal cell carcinoma. Clones were sequenced by immunoSEQ multiplex PCR, and TCRdb holds only the in-frame ones, with some missing. The sample has around 94,000 clones, 75% to 90% seen once. Sequenced here: blood, sampled from a patient whose treatment included radiotherapy and nephrectomy. These receptor sequences come from a man aged 50 or older with renal cell carcinoma. The CDR3 runs from the conserved cysteine through the conserved F or W. Each record gives: CDR3 length, clone size, V gene, D gene, J gene, CDR3 DNA, CDR3 protein. The D gene is left open where the match is weak. Some rows mark clone size as missing; the rest say once, few, many or name a class of expanded clone.

CDR3 length: 15
clone size: .
V gene: TRBV5-1
D gene: .
J gene: TRBJ2-1
CDR3 DNA: TGCGCCAGCAGCTTACAGGGAGGCTCCTACAATGAGCAGTTCTTC
CDR3 protein: CASSLQGGSYNEQFF

CDR3 length: 14
clone size: .
V gene: TRBV27
D gene: .
J gene: TRBJ2-2
CDR3 DNA: TGTGCCAGCAGTTTGAGTCCGAACACCGGGGAGCTGTTTTTT
CDR3 protein: CASSLSPNTGELFF

CDR3 length: 14
clone size: .
V gene: TRBV18
D gene: TRBD1
J gene: TRBJ1-1
CDR3 DNA: TGTGCCAGCTCCCCGACGGCAGGGGGCACTGAAGCTTTCTTT
CDR3 protein: CASSPTAGGTEAFF

CDR3 length: 13
clone size: once
V gene: TRBV19
D gene: .
J gene: TRBJ2-1
CDR3 DNA: TGTGCCAGTAGTAAGGGGCGACCCACCGAGCAGTTCTTC
CDR3 protein: CASSKGRPTEQFF

CDR3 length: 16
clone size: .
V gene: TRBV7-2
D gene: .
J gene: TRBJ2-1
CDR3 DNA: TGTGCCAGCAGCCTACCCCCAGGGGAGCCCTACAATGAGCAGTTCTTC
CDR3 protein: CASSLPPGEPYNEQFF

CDR3 length: 15
clone size: .
V gene: TRBV2
D gene: .
J gene: TRBJ2-7
CDR3 DNA: TGTGCCAGCAGTGTCCAACAGGTCCAGGGCCACGAGCAGTACTTC
CDR3 protein: CASSVQQVQGHEQYF

CDR3 length: 15
clone size: .
V gene: TRBV2
D gene: .
J gene: TRBJ1-6
CDR3 DNA: TGTGCCAGCATTCTGAGCGAGGGCTATAATTCACCCCTCCACTTT
CDR3 protein: CASILSEGYNSPLHF

CDR3 length: 14
clone size: .
V gene: TRBV18
D gene: .
J gene: TRBJ1-1
CDR3 DNA: TGTGCCAGCTCCCGAGGGGCCCCAAACACTGAAGCTTTCTTT
CDR3 protein: CASSRGAPNTEAFF

CDR3 length: 13
clone size: .
V gene: TRBV28
D gene: .
J gene: TRBJ1-5
CDR3 DNA: TGTGCCAGCAGTTTGGGATCCCTAGGGCCCCAGCATTTT
CDR3 protein: CASSLGSLGPQHF

CDR3 length: 12
clone size: .
V gene: TRBV30
D gene: .
J gene: TRBJ2-1
CDR3 DNA: TGTGCCTGGAGTGTACTTTGGGGTGAGCAGTTCTTC
CDR3 protein: CAWSVLWGEQFF

CDR3 length: 14
clone size: .
V gene: TRBV6-5
D gene: .
J gene: TRBJ1-2
CDR3 DNA: TGTGCCAGCAGTTACGAACAGGGCGACTATGGCTACACCTTC
CDR3 protein: CASSYEQGDYGYTF

CDR3 length: 10
clone size: few
V gene: TRBV5-3
D gene: .
J gene: TRBJ2-3
CDR3 DNA: TGTGCCAGAAGCCCGTTAACGCGGCATTTT
CDR3 protein: CARSPLTRHF

CDR3 length: 13
clone size: .
V gene: TRBV29-1
D gene: .
J gene: TRBJ1-5
CDR3 DNA: TGCAGCGTTGGGGGGCTCGGCAATCAGCCCCAGCATTTT
CDR3 protein: CSVGGLGNQPQHF

CDR3 length: 15
clone size: once
V gene: TRBV5-1
D gene: TRBD1
J gene: TRBJ2-7
CDR3 DNA: TGCGCCAGCAGCATGGGACAGGGCTTCTCCTACGAGCAGTACTTC
CDR3 protein: CASSMGQGFSYEQYF

CDR3 length: 15
clone size: once
V gene: TRBV7-9
D gene: TRBD1
J gene: TRBJ2-2
CDR3 DNA: TGTGCCAGCAGCGCCGACAGGGGGGACACCGGGGAGCTGTTTTTT
CDR3 protein: CASSADRGDTGELFF

CDR3 length: 17
clone size: .
V gene: TRBV5-1
D gene: .
J gene: TRBJ1-3
CDR3 DNA: TGCGCCAGCAGCCCGGGGGGACTTTTATCACCTGGAAACACCATATATTTT
CDR3 protein: CASSPGGLLSPGNTIYF

CDR3 length: 13
clone size: .
V gene: TRBV6-1
D gene: TRBD1
J gene: TRBJ1-1
CDR3 DNA: TGTGCCAGCACTCCACACAGGGGAGGTGAAGCTTTCTTT
CDR3 protein: CASTPHRGGEAFF

CDR3 length: 13
clone size: .
V gene: TRBV2
D gene: .
J gene: TRBJ1-3
CDR3 DNA: TGTGCCAGCATGCCCGGGTTTGGAAACACCATATATTTT
CDR3 protein: CASMPGFGNTIYF

CDR3 length: 15
clone size: .
V gene: TRBV25-1
D gene: .
J gene: TRBJ2-2
CDR3 DNA: TGTGCCAGCAGTGAATTTCCAGGGGACACCGGGGAGCTGTTTTTT
CDR3 protein: CASSEFPGDTGELFF

CDR3 length: 14
clone size: .
V gene: TRBV27
D gene: TRBD2
J gene: TRBJ2-3
CDR3 DNA: TGTGCCAGCAGACTAGCGGGGCACACAGATACGCAGTATTTT
CDR3 protein: CASRLAGHTDTQYF

CDR3 length: 15
clone size: .
V gene: TRBV4-2
D gene: .
J gene: TRBJ2-6
CDR3 DNA: TGTGCCAGCAGCCAAGATTTCAGGGAGGCTAGCGTCCTGACTTTC
CDR3 protein: CASSQDFREASVLTF

CDR3 length: 15
clone size: .
V gene: TRBV7-2
D gene: .
J gene: TRBJ1-5
CDR3 DNA: TGTGCCAGCAGTCGGGACGGAACACGCAATCAGCCCCAGCATTTT
CDR3 protein: CASSRDGTRNQPQHF

CDR3 length: 15
clone size: once
V gene: TRBV7-2
D gene: .
J gene: TRBJ2-5
CDR3 DNA: TGTGCCAGCAGCTTAGGGTGGACCCGGGGTGAGACCCAGTACTTC
CDR3 protein: CASSLGWTRGETQYF

CDR3 length: 13
clone size: .
V gene: TRBV10-3
D gene: .
J gene: TRBJ1-5
CDR3 DNA: TGTGCCATCGGTAGACAAGGGAATCAGCCCCAGCATTTT
CDR3 protein: CAIGRQGNQPQHF

CDR3 length: 14
clone size: .
V gene: TRBV6-5
D gene: .
J gene: TRBJ1-1
CDR3 DNA: TGTGCCAGCAGTGTACAGAGCTATTATTCTGAAGCTTTCTTT
CDR3 protein: CASSVQSYYSEAFF

CDR3 length: 13
clone size: .
V gene: TRBV6-5
D gene: TRBD1
J gene: TRBJ1-1
CDR3 DNA: TGTGCCAGCAGTTACCCCGGGACAGTTGAAGCTTTCTTT
CDR3 protein: CASSYPGTVEAFF

CDR3 length: 16
clone size: .
V gene: TRBV2
D gene: .
J gene: TRBJ2-3
CDR3 DNA: TGTGCCAGCAGTGGAGAGACGGAAACTAGCACAGATACGCAGTATTTT
CDR3 protein: CASSGETETSTDTQYF

CDR3 length: 15
clone size: .
V gene: TRBV28
D gene: .
J gene: TRBJ1-2
CDR3 DNA: TGTGCCAGCGCCACCGGGGACCGACCTAACTATGGCTACACCTTC
CDR3 protein: CASATGDRPNYGYTF

CDR3 length: 15
clone size: .
V gene: TRBV7-2
D gene: TRBD2
J gene: TRBJ2-1
CDR3 DNA: TGTGCCAGCAGCTTAAGTCGGGAGGGGTACAATGAGCAGTTCTTC
CDR3 protein: CASSLSREGYNEQFF

CDR3 length: 13
clone size: few
V gene: TRBV5-1
D gene: .
J gene: TRBJ1-1
CDR3 DNA: TGCGCCAGCAGCTTGGTTCCGAACACTGAAGCTTTCTTT
CDR3 protein: CASSLVPNTEAFF

CDR3 length: 13
clone size: .
V gene: TRBV14
D gene: .
J gene: TRBJ2-5
CDR3 DNA: TGTGCCAGCAGCCAAAGCAGAGCGAGTCTCCAGTACTTC
CDR3 protein: CASSQSRASLQYF

CDR3 length: 16
clone size: few
V gene: TRBV10-3
D gene: TRBD2
J gene: TRBJ2-7
CDR3 DNA: TGTGCCATCAGCTCACGGCCAGCGGGAGGGCAGAGCGAGCAGTACTTC
CDR3 protein: CAISSRPAGGQSEQYF

CDR3 length: 15
clone size: .
V gene: TRBV30
D gene: .
J gene: TRBJ1-4
CDR3 DNA: TGTGCCTGGGACCGAAGTTCCGGGGTGGGTGAAAAACTGTTTTTT
CDR3 protein: CAWDRSSGVGEKLFF

CDR3 length: 17
clone size: .
V gene: TRBV7-2
D gene: .
J gene: TRBJ1-2
CDR3 DNA: TGTGCCAGCAGCTCCAGCCCATTTGCGACAGGAGACTATGGCTACACCTTC
CDR3 protein: CASSSSPFATGDYGYTF

CDR3 length: 13
clone size: .
V gene: TRBV6-1
D gene: .
J gene: TRBJ1-1
CDR3 DNA: TGTGCCTTCAGGGGTTGGGCCTCCACTGAAGCTTTCTTT
CDR3 protein: CAFRGWASTEAFF

CDR3 length: 15
clone size: .
V gene: TRBV10-3
D gene: .
J gene: TRBJ1-3
CDR3 DNA: TGTGCCATCAGTAATACGGACAGCTCTGGAAACACCATATATTTT
CDR3 protein: CAISNTDSSGNTIYF

CDR3 length: 12
clone size: once
V gene: TRBV19
D gene: .
J gene: TRBJ1-2
CDR3 DNA: TGTGCCAGTAGCCAGGGGTTCTATGGCTACACCTTC
CDR3 protein: CASSQGFYGYTF

CDR3 length: 15
clone size: once
V gene: TRBV21-1
D gene: .
J gene: TRBJ2-5
CDR3 DNA: TGTGCCAGCAGGGACCGGGACAGGGAGGGGGAGACCCAGTACTTC
CDR3 protein: CASRDRDREGETQYF

CDR3 length: 14
clone size: .
V gene: TRBV6-5
D gene: .
J gene: TRBJ1-1
CDR3 DNA: TGTGCCAGCAGGCAGGGTTTTCGAGGGACTGAAGCTTTCTTT
CDR3 protein: CASRQGFRGTEAFF

CDR3 length: 13
clone size: once
V gene: TRBV4-1
D gene: .
J gene: TRBJ2-1
CDR3 DNA: TGCGCCAGCAGCCAAGATGGGGGTTTCGGTCAGTTCTTC
CDR3 protein: CASSQDGGFGQFF

CDR3 length: 13
clone size: .
V gene: TRBV7-9
D gene: .
J gene: TRBJ2-3
CDR3 DNA: TGTGCCAGCAGCTTATCGGTCGGATATACGCAGTATTTT
CDR3 protein: CASSLSVGYTQYF

CDR3 length: 14
clone size: .
V gene: TRBV7-9
D gene: .
J gene: TRBJ2-7
CDR3 DNA: TGTGCCAGCAGCTTAGTGGGGAGCTCCTACGAGCAGTACTTC
CDR3 protein: CASSLVGSSYEQYF

CDR3 length: 15
clone size: few
V gene: TRBV7-2
D gene: TRBD1
J gene: TRBJ1-4
CDR3 DNA: TGTGCCAGCAGCTTAGGTGGGACAGGGGCTGAAAAACTGTTTTTT
CDR3 protein: CASSLGGTGAEKLFF

CDR3 length: 13
clone size: few
V gene: TRBV7-7
D gene: .
J gene: TRBJ2-1
CDR3 DNA: TGTGCTAGCAGCTTTGACGGATCCAATGAGCAGTTCTTC
CDR3 protein: CASSFDGSNEQFF

CDR3 length: 15
clone size: .
V gene: TRBV9
D gene: TRBD2
J gene: TRBJ2-5
CDR3 DNA: TGTGCCAGCAGCTCTGGACTAGCGGGAGTTGAGACCCAGTACTTC
CDR3 protein: CASSSGLAGVETQYF

CDR3 length: 16
clone size: .
V gene: TRBV11-2
D gene: .
J gene: TRBJ2-1
CDR3 DNA: TGTGCCAGCAGCCCGATAGGGGCGGGTAGTGACAATGAGCAGTTCTTC
CDR3 protein: CASSPIGAGSDNEQFF

CDR3 length: 14
clone size: .
V gene: TRBV7-8
D gene: .
J gene: TRBJ1-2
CDR3 DNA: TGTGCCAGCAGCTTAGCGCGCCTAATTCACGTCTACACCTTC
CDR3 protein: CASSLARLIHVYTF

CDR3 length: 15
clone size: .
V gene: TRBV25-1
D gene: TRBD1
J gene: TRBJ2-7
CDR3 DNA: TGTGCCAGCAGTGAACGGGACAGGGGAACGTACGAGCAGTACTTC
CDR3 protein: CASSERDRGTYEQYF